Below are 18 T cell receptor beta chains sequenced from a single sample in a study of T cells in Graves' hyperthyroidism and ophthalmopathy. Amplification of TCR beta CDR3 regions was performed using RNA transcripts as template. First-round RT-PCR of the TCR CDR3 relied on the HTBI primer set. One entry per CDR3 protein results from TCRdb running MiXCR on the multiplex PCR reads. The data contain approximately 630,000 distinct CDR3 sequences, about 17% of them singletons. The sample comprised blood. The receptors were gathered from a woman in her twenties or thirties with Graves' hyperthyroidism.

J is TRBJ2-7 and V is TRBV9, with 8 bases that match TRBD1. V dropped 4 bases and J dropped 1; count of bases not matched to a gene: 4. The CDR3 covers 14 residues. Germline loops: CDR1 SGDLS, CDR2 YYNGEE. The CDR3 protein is CASSPGGKSYEQYF. DNA of the CDR3: TGTGCCAGCAGCCCAGGGGGCAAGTCCTACGAGCAGTACTTC.

The chain carries TRBV6-1 and TRBJ1-5; tentative D call: TRBD1 (6 bases). The ends were cut back, 2 bases at V and 4 bases at J, with 18 bases in the middle. This CDR3 contains 17 residues. Germline V gene data show CDR1 as MNHNS and CDR2 as SASEGT. The DNA for the CDR3 is TGTGCCAGCAGTGAACTAGACGGGGGGCTTGGTAATCAGCCCCAGCATTTT. It specifies CASSELDGGLGNQPQHF.

This clonotype was observed at least ten times. The chain has TRBV12-3 or TRBV12-4 and TRBJ1-2; D remains unclear. Deletions cut 3 bases from V and 0 bases from J, with 8 bases between. This CDR3 has 14 residues. CDR3 DNA: TGTGCCAGCAGTTTGGCCAGGACTAACTATGGCTACACCTTC. Translating it yields CASSLARTNYGYTF.

V gene TRBV20-1 combines with J gene TRBJ2-1; 9 bases are a match to TRBD2. The CDR3 contains 13 residues. V lost 6 bases and J lost 11; bases outside the gene matches: 11. CDR1 and CDR2 from the germline V gene are DFQATT and SNEGSKA (reference sequence). The CDR3 DNA is TGCAGTGCAACCGGGACTAGCCCGACGAAGCAGTTCTTC. Its protein is CSATGTSPTKQFF.

This clonotype was detected many times. The rearrangement joins TRBV7-2 to TRBJ2-1, with 10 bases aligning to TRBD2. Trimming cost V 4 bases and J 2 bases; bases outside gene matches: 11. This CDR3 spans 18 amino acids. Germline V gene lookup returns CDR1 SGHTA and CDR2 FQGNSA. The CDR3 region has the DNA TGTGCCAGCAGCTCACCTAATGGACTAGCGGTGACCTACAATGAGCAGTTCTTC. This codes for CASSSPNGLAVTYNEQFF.

The chain has TRBV6-2 or TRBV6-3 and TRBJ1-1; a weak D match, TRBD1 (6 bases). The CDR3 contains 15 residues. Germline CDR1 MNHEY, CDR2 SVGEGT. Trimming left V 5 bases short and J 0 bases short, with 13 bases between. The CDR3 loop is CASSIRDNLNTEAFF. In DNA, the CDR3 is TGTGCCAGCAGTATCCGGGACAATCTGAACACTGAAGCTTTCTTT.

This clonotype was seen at least ten times. V and J are TRBV6-2 or TRBV6-3 and TRBJ1-6; 11 nucleotides agree with TRBD1. Germline CDR1 is MNHEY and CDR2 is SVGEGT. The trim removed 5 bases at V and 9 bases at J, leaving 3 bases unmatched. CDR3 size: 14 residues. The DNA of the CDR3 is TGTGCCAGCAGTCCCGGGACAGGGGGTTCACCCCTCCACTTT. Translation gives CASSPGTGGSPLHF.

Many counts were recorded for this clonotype. This chain uses TRBV7-9 with TRBJ2-7; TRBD2 matches 8 bases. The CDR3 runs to 15 residues. Germline CDR1 SEHNR, CDR2 FQNEAQ (reference sequence). V lost 6 bases, J lost 4 bases, and 11 bases stayed unmatched. This chain's CDR3 is CASSSTSGLLYEQYF. The CDR3 bases are TGTGCCAGCAGTTCCACTAGCGGCCTACTTTACGAGCAGTACTTC.

This clonotype occurred many times. V gene TRBV11-1 combines with J gene TRBJ2-7, with TRBD1 matching 9 bases. CDR3 length: 16 amino acids. Germline V gives CDR1 SGHAT, CDR2 FQDESV (reference sequence). Unmatched junction bases numbered 14, after V lost 4 bases and J lost 7 bases. In nucleotides, the CDR3 is TGTGCCAGCAGCTGGGGAAGTGGACAGGGGATTGATGAGCAGTACTTC. This sequence encodes CASSWGSGQGIDEQYF. The complete variable domain, with remaining parts taken from reference TRBV11-1 and TRBJ2-7, reads EAEVAQSPRYKITEKSQAVAFWCDPISGHATLYWYRQILGQGPELLVQFQDESVVDDSQLPKDRFSAERLKGVDSTLKIQPAELGDSAMYLCASSWGSGQGIDEQYFGPGTRLTVT.

This clonotype has at least ten counts. The chain recombines TRBV25-1 with TRBJ2-7; 7 bases are a match to TRBD1. Trimming cost V 3 bases and J 4 bases; bases outside gene matches: 12. Germline V gene data show CDR1 as MGHDK and CDR2 as SYGVNS. The CDR3 totals 16 residues. The CDR3 protein is CASSDESLGQMYEQYF. CDR3 bases: TGTGCCAGCAGTGATGAAAGTCTGGGACAGATGTACGAGCAGTACTTC.

On this clonotype: This could be a read error, since a much larger clone is one nucleotide away. The rearrangement links TRBV18 to TRBJ2-3; D is uncertain. The length of the CDR3 is 14 residues. Trimming left V 0 bases short and J 3 bases short, with 7 bases between. Germline values: CDR1 KGHSH, CDR2 LQKENI. The CDR3 here is CASSPPTATDTQYF. The CDR3 DNA sequence: TGTGCCAGCTCACCACCGACGGCTACAGATACGCAGTATTTT.

The chain couples TRBV7-3 to TRBJ2-2, with unresolved D. The V gene lost 2 bases and the J gene lost 6 bases, with 7 bases spanning the gap. CDR1 is SGHTA, CDR2 FQGTGA, per germline. The CDR3 consists of 13 residues. CDR3 bases: TGTGCCAGCAGCTTAGAGTTCCCCGGGGAGCTGTTTTTT. Residues: CASSLEFPGELFF.

This clonotype was picked up a small number of times. V usage is TRBV5-1 and J usage is TRBJ1-3; D gene ambiguous. Germline CDR1 and CDR2: SGHRS and YFSETQ. The V end was cut by 4 bases, the J end by 0 bases, with 8 bases between. The CDR3 contains 14 residues. The DNA for the CDR3 is TGCGCCAGCAGCCTCGACAACTCTGGAAACACCATATATTTT. It yields the protein CASSLDNSGNTIYF.

In this sample, this clonotype turned up once. The V gene is TRBV4-1, the J gene TRBJ2-7; 7 positions agree with TRBD2. Unmatched junction bases numbered 9, after V lost 1 base and J lost 0 bases. CDR1 MGHRA and CDR2 YSYEKL come from the germline V gene. The CDR3 is 17 residues long. The DNA for the CDR3 is TGCGCCAGCAGCCAAGTCCTAGCGGAGGGGAGCTCCTACGAGCAGTACTTC. It codes for CASSQVLAEGSSYEQYF.

This clonotype was picked up many times. This rearrangement joins TRBV12-3 or TRBV12-4 to TRBJ2-3; tentatively, D is TRBD1 (6 bases). The CDR3 spans 14 residues. Trimming took 6 bases from V and 3 from J, leaving 13 bases between them. The CDR3 reads CASSAPDRTDTQYF. The CDR3 DNA follows: TGTGCCAGCAGCGCCCCGGACAGAACAGATACGCAGTATTTT.

This clonotype has at least ten counts. The chain uses TRBV7-2 and TRBJ2-1; 8 nucleotides align to TRBD1. Germline V gene data show CDR1 as SGHTA and CDR2 as FQGNSA. J gave up 3 bases and V 1 base, and 5 bases lay outside the gene matches. The CDR3 contains 16 residues. The CDR3 DNA reads as TGTGCCAGCAGCTTAGTGCAGGACAGGGTCTACAATGAGCAGTTCTTC. It yields the protein CASSLVQDRVYNEQFF.

This clonotype was observed at least ten times. V gene TRBV20-1 combines with J gene TRBJ2-5, with TRBD2 matching over 10 bases. The germline V gene has CDR1 DFQATT and CDR2 SNEGSKA (reference sequence). The CDR3 has 15 residues. Trimming removed 4 bases from V and 5 bases from J; junction bases left unmatched: 10. CDR3 amino acids: CSAIYRAGGPETQYF. DNA for the CDR3: TGCAGTGCTATTTACCGAGCGGGAGGGCCGGAGACCCAGTACTTC.

Of note for this clonotype: This may stem from a read error, because a much larger clone lies one nucleotide away. The rearrangement links TRBV7-9 to TRBJ2-7; D is unresolved. Trimming pared 0 bases from V and 8 bases from J, leaving 11 bases between. Germline V gives CDR1 SEHNR, CDR2 FQNEAQ (reference sequence). The CDR3 contains 13 residues. CDR3 protein: CASSLAPANKQYF. In DNA form, the CDR3 reads TGTGCCAGCAGCTTAGCGCCAGCAAACAAGCAGTACTTC.